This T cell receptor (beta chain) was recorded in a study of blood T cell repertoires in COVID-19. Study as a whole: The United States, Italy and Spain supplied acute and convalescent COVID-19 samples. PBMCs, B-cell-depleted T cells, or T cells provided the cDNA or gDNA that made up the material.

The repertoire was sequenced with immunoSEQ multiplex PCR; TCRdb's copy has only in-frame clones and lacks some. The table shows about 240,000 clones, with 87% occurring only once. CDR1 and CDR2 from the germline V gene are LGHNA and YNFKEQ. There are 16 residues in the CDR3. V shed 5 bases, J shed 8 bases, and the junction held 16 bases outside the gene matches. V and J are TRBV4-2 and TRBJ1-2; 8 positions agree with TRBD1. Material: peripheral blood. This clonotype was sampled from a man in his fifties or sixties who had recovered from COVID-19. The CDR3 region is CASSGVGQGASGGYTF. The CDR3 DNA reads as TGTGCCAGCAGCGGCGTCGGCCAGGGGGCTTCGGGCGGCTACACCTTC.